The rows below give T cell receptor beta chains drawn from one sample of a study of blood T cell repertoires in COVID-19. Repertoires were generated with immunoSEQ multiplex PCR, while TCRdb's copy carries only in-frame clones and drops some. The data hold 150,000 to 200,000 clones, with 92% observed a single time. The sequenced material came from peripheral blood. The receptor set was obtained from a man aged 30 to 45 with COVID-19, enrolled during active disease. The CDR3 runs from the conserved cysteine through the conserved F or W. A D gene is named only where the DNA matches it firmly. Clone size is shown for a subset of rows, as once, few, many or a class of expanded clone.

V	size	J	D	DNA	CDR3
TRBV5-5	-	TRBJ1-4	-	TGTGCCAGCAACTTAGGCAGGGGTATGGAAAAACTGTTTTTT	CASNLGRGMEKLFF
TRBV19	-	TRBJ2-1	-	TGTGCCAGTAGCACAGGGATTGCCTACAATGAGCAGTTCTTC	CASSTGIAYNEQFF
TRBV5-4	-	TRBJ2-3	TRBD2	TGTGCCAGCAGGACTAGCGGGGGAGATACGCAGTATTTT	CASRTSGGDTQYF
TRBV29-1	-	TRBJ1-4	TRBD1	TGCAGCGTGCCTGGACAGGGAACTAATGAAAAACTGTTTTTT	CSVPGQGTNEKLFF
TRBV30	-	TRBJ1-5	TRBD1	TGTGCCTGGAGTCGTAGTGGGGGCTCCCTAGGACAGGCCCAGCATTTT	CAWSRSGGSLGQAQHF
TRBV6-5	-	TRBJ1-1	TRBD1	TGTGCCAGCAGACCCGCCGGGACAGCGAACACTGAAGCTTTCTTT	CASRPAGTANTEAFF
TRBV7-8	-	TRBJ1-5	TRBD1	TGTGCCAGCAGCCCGGAGACAGGGACCTATAGCAATCAGCCCCAGCATTTT	CASSPETGTYSNQPQHF
TRBV7-3	-	TRBJ2-5	-	TGTGCCAGCAGCACGACAGATCAAGAGACCCAGTACTTC	CASSTTDQETQYF
TRBV19	-	TRBJ2-7	-	TGTGCCAGTAGTTACGACAGTTATTACGAGCAGTACTTC	CASSYDSYYEQYF
TRBV30	-	TRBJ2-2	TRBD2	TGTGCCTGGGACGGGGTAGCGGGAGCAACCACCGGGGAGCTGTTTTTT	CAWDGVAGATTGELFF
TRBV7-3	-	TRBJ1-1	-	TGTGCCAGCAGCATACAGGGTGGGGGCACTGAAGCTTTCTTT	CASSIQGGGTEAFF
TRBV25-1	-	TRBJ2-1	-	TGTGCCAGCAGTGAATTTGGGCGGGGTGAGGTGAATGAGCAGTTCTTC	CASSEFGRGEVNEQFF
TRBV27	-	TRBJ1-1	-	TGTGCCAGCAGTCCCAAGTACATCGGCTTGAGGGCTTTCTTT	CASSPKYIGLRAFF
TRBV19	-	TRBJ1-1	TRBD1	TGTGCCAGTAGTATAGCCCCAGGACAGGGCGTCATGAACACTGAAGCTTTCTTT	CASSIAPGQGVMNTEAFF
TRBV19	-	TRBJ2-2	-	TGTGCCAGTAGTATTACAGGAAACACCGGGGAGCTGTTTTTT	CASSITGNTGELFF
TRBV28	-	TRBJ1-4	-	TGTGCCAGCAGTTTAGGAGCCCCTAATGAAAAACTGTTTTTT	CASSLGAPNEKLFF
TRBV9	-	TRBJ2-3	-	TGTGCCAGCAGCGTCGCCGTTTCGGGGTGGCAAACAGATACGCAGTATTTT	CASSVAVSGWQTDTQYF
TRBV10-2	few	TRBJ1-1	TRBD1	TGCGCCAGCACCCCGCTCCGAGACAGGGACACTGAAGCTTTCTTT	CASTPLRDRDTEAFF
TRBV7-2	-	TRBJ2-1	-	TGTGCCAGCAGCTCGGGGTCCGATAAACTCAATGAGCAGTTCTTC	CASSSGSDKLNEQFF
TRBV5-4	-	TRBJ2-7	TRBD1	TGTGCCAGCAGCTTGGGGTTACAGGGGGCAGGAAACGAGCAGTACTTC	CASSLGLQGAGNEQYF
TRBV19	-	TRBJ2-3	-	TGTGCCAGTAGTATACCGGGACTGTCTCACACAGATACGCAGTATTTT	CASSIPGLSHTDTQYF
TRBV19	-	TRBJ1-2	TRBD1	TGTGCCGCAGCCGGTGACAGGGGCGGAGATAACTATGGCTACACCTTC	CAAAGDRGGDNYGYTF
TRBV9	-	TRBJ1-2	-	TGTGCCAGCAGTCTTGTCGTGGGGGCAGACTATGGCTACACCTTC	CASSLVVGADYGYTF
TRBV3-1/TRBV3-2	-	TRBJ2-7	-	TGTGCCAGCAGCCAAGGTCGAGCGGAGTCCTACGAGCAGTACTTC	CASSQGRAESYEQYF
TRBV2	-	TRBJ2-7	-	TGTGCCAGCAGCGTAAGCAGCGGTTCCTACGAGCAGTACTTC	CASSVSSGSYEQYF
TRBV10-1	-	TRBJ1-1	-	TGCGCCAGCAGTGGGGGGACAAAGAACACTGAAGCTTTCTTT	CASSGGTKNTEAFF
TRBV2	-	TRBJ2-2	-	TGTGCCAGCAGGCTATACAGGGAAACCGGGGAGCTGTTTTTT	CASRLYRETGELFF
TRBV5-1	-	TRBJ1-2	-	TGCGCCAGCAGCTTGGATGGAGGGAGGCAGGGTGGCGGCTACACCTTC	CASSLDGGRQGGGYTF
TRBV19	-	TRBJ1-3	TRBD1	TGTGCCAGTAGGGACAGGGGCTCTGGAAACACCATATATTTT	CASRDRGSGNTIYF
TRBV4-3	-	TRBJ1-2	-	TGCGCCAGCAGCCAAGAAGAGGGCGGCTATGGCTACACCTTC	CASSQEEGGYGYTF
TRBV7-2	-	TRBJ1-6	-	TGTGCCAGCAGCCCCCGCAGGTACTATTCACCCCTCCACTTT	CASSPRRYYSPLHF
TRBV12-3/TRBV12-4	-	TRBJ1-1	-	TGTGCCAGCAGTTTAGTAGAAAACACTGAAGCTTTCTTT	CASSLVENTEAFF
TRBV16	-	TRBJ2-7	TRBD2	TGTGCCAGCAGTGTAGCGGGAGGCCGCAGCGAGCAGTACTTC	CASSVAGGRSEQYF
TRBV5-6	-	TRBJ1-4	TRBD1	TGTGCCAGCAGCTCTACAGGGGGTCCTAATGAAAAACTGTTTTTT	CASSSTGGPNEKLFF
TRBV7-2	-	TRBJ2-1	TRBD1	TGTGCCAGCAGCCAACGGACAGGGGACCCCTACAATGAGCAGTTCTTC	CASSQRTGDPYNEQFF
TRBV7-3	-	TRBJ1-3	TRBD1	TGTGCCAGCAGCTGGGACAGGGCGTCTGGAAACACCATATATTTT	CASSWDRASGNTIYF
TRBV7-6	-	TRBJ2-6	TRBD1	TGTGCCAGCAGCCCAGGGACAGGCAGCTCTGGGGCCAACGTCCTGACTTTC	CASSPGTGSSGANVLTF
TRBV27	-	TRBJ1-1	TRBD1	TGTGCCAGCAGTTACAGGGGGCAGAAGGCTGAAGCTTTCTTT	CASSYRGQKAEAFF
TRBV7-9	-	TRBJ1-1	TRBD1	TGTGCCAGCAGCTTTACAGGGGGCCCTGAAGCTTTCTTT	CASSFTGGPEAFF
TRBV4-3	once	TRBJ1-4	-	TGCGCCAGCAGCCGGGGGTCCCGGACAGACCTTAATGAAAAACTGTTTTTT	CASSRGSRTDLNEKLFF
TRBV19	-	TRBJ1-2	-	TGTGCCAGTAGCCCCGCTGACAGGCCTGGCTACACCTTC	CASSPADRPGYTF
TRBV18	once	TRBJ2-7	-	TGTGCCAGCTCACCAACCGATACGGGCGAGCAGTACTTC	CASSPTDTGEQYF
TRBV28	-	TRBJ2-2	-	TGTGCCAGCAGTTTAATCACAGAAGACACCGGGGAGCTGTTTTTT	CASSLITEDTGELFF
TRBV10-2	-	TRBJ1-2	-	TGCGCCAGCAGAATGGGGGGATTTGGTGTGGATGGCTACACCTTC	CASRMGGFGVDGYTF
TRBV4-3	-	TRBJ1-2	TRBD1	TGCGCCAGCAGCCATTCGACAGGGGTCGATGGCTACACCTTC	CASSHSTGVDGYTF
TRBV24-1	-	TRBJ2-5	-	TGTGCCACCAGTGATTTTAGAGCGCAAGAGACCCAGTACTTC	CATSDFRAQETQYF
TRBV9	-	TRBJ1-2	TRBD1	TGTGCCAGCAGCGTAGGAGCTTTCGGACAGGGGGACGGCTACACCTTC	CASSVGAFGQGDGYTF
TRBV18	-	TRBJ1-5	-	TGTGCCAGCTCACCACCGACGGACACTAATCAGCCCCAGCATTTT	CASSPPTDTNQPQHF
TRBV5-1	-	TRBJ1-6	-	TGCGCCAGCAGCCCCCGGGACACCTATAATTCACCCCTCCACTTT	CASSPRDTYNSPLHF
TRBV5-4	-	TRBJ2-7	-	TGTGCCAGCAGCTTGGGATACAGGACCTGGGAGCAGTACTTC	CASSLGYRTWEQYF
TRBV5-4	-	TRBJ2-7	-	TGTGCCAGCAGCTCTAAGGGACTCTCTTTCTACGAGCAGTACTTC	CASSSKGLSFYEQYF
TRBV27	-	TRBJ1-5	TRBD1	TGTGCCAGCAGTTTAAGGGGACAGGGAATAGGGTTTAGCAATCAGCCCCAGCATTTT	CASSLRGQGIGFSNQPQHF
TRBV5-1	-	TRBJ1-2	TRBD1	TGCGCCAGCAGCTTGGGACAGGGGGCTGGTGGCTACACCTTC	CASSLGQGAGGYTF